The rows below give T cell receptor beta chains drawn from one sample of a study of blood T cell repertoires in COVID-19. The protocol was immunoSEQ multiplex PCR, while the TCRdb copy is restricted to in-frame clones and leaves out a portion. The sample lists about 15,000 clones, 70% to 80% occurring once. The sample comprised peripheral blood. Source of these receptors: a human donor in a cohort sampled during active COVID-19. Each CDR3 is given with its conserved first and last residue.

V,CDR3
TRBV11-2,CASSSIRGNIQYF
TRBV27,CASSSGVGQGALVYGYTF
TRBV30,CAWNFRGRGNEQYF
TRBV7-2,CASSMTSSDTQYF
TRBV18,CASSPNGGRINQPQHF
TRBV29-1,CSVERGTVSGYTF
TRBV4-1,CASSQGSSYEQYF
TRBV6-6,CASSYKTGVENTEAFF
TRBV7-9,CASSSPGGVGYEQYF
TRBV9,CASSVGATVTDTQYF
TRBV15,CATSSRTGGYEQYF
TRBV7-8,CASSFDRGDEQYF
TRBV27,CASSLQSGLEQYF
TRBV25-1,CASSEWGRDEAFF
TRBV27,CASSSEENTGELFF
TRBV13,CASSSRDREVDEQFF